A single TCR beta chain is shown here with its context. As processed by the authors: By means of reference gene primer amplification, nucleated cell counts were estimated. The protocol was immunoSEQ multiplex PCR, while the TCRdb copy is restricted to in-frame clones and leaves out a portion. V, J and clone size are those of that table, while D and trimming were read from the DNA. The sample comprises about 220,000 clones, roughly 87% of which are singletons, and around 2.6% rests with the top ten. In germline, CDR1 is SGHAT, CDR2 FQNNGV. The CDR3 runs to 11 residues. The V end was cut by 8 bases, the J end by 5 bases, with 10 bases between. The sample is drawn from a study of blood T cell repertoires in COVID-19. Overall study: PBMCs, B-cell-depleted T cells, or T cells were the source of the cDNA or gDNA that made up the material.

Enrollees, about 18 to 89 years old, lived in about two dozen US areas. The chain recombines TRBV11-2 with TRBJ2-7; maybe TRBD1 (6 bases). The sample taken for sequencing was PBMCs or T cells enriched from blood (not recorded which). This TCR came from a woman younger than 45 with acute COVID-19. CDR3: CASDWGHEQYF. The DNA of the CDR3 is TGTGCCAGCGACTGGGGGCACGAGCAGTACTTC.